These 10 T cell receptor beta chains were all obtained from the same sample, sequenced in a study of beta chain features in type 1 diabetes. Points from the study as a whole: Shorter TCRB CDR3s, moderately but significantly so, were found in Type 1 diabetes patients in all four CD4+ subsets.

Their cognate antigens are unknown. The isolated RNA, all of it, was reverse transcribed, so expressed TCRB transcripts were what got sequenced. Sequenced by immunoSEQ multiplex PCR; TCRdb stores in-frame clones only, minus some. This sample yields hundreds of thousands of clones, of which roughly 13% are seen a single time; just under 0.04% belongs to the top ten. The sequenced sample was naive CD4+ T cells from blood. These receptors all stem from a man between 18 and 35 years old with type 1 diabetes.

This clone was found a few times. V usage is TRBV6-6 and J usage is TRBJ1-6, with D tentatively TRBD1 (6 bases). V was cut by 6 bases and J by 13 bases, with 19 bases left in between. The CDR3 sequence is 14 residues long. CDR1 is MNHNY, CDR2 SVGAGI, per germline (reference sequence). DNA for the CDR3: TGTGCCAGCAGACGGGGGCCGACCAGATTTCCCCTCCACTTT. It yields the protein CASRRGPTRFPLHF.

The genes are TRBV7-2 and TRBJ2-6; D might be TRBD1 (6 bases). The germline V and J ends were trimmed by 5 bases and 4 bases, with 12 bases remaining between them. CDR1 and CDR2 (germline): SGHTA, FQGNSA. This CDR3 is built from 15 residues. CDR3 DNA: TGTGCCAGCAGCGCCAGGGGTTCCGGGGCCAACGTCCTGACTTTC. This encodes CASSARGSGANVLTF.

This clone was detected a few times. The V call is TRBV6-5, the J call TRBJ2-7, with 10 positions matching TRBD2. The CDR3 is 13 residues long. Germline values: CDR1 MNHEY, CDR2 SVGAGI. The V and J ends lost 2 bases and 10 bases, in that order; junction bases with no gene match: 5. In DNA, the CDR3 is TGTGCCAGCAGTTACATCCTAGCGGGGGACCAGTACTTC. It yields the protein CASSYILAGDQYF.

The V and J genes are TRBV30 and TRBJ2-1; D might be TRBD1 or TRBD2, each matching 6 bases. V was clipped by 2 bases and J by 9 bases, with 23 bases between them. Germline assignment: CDR1 GTSNPN and CDR2 SVGIG (reference sequence). This CDR3 has 16 residues. The CDR3 region is CAWSPSRTTLGGEQFF. The CDR3 DNA reads as TGTGCCTGGAGTCCCTCCCGGACTACACTAGGGGGTGAGCAGTTCTTC.

This clone has more than one count but fewer than ten. The gene calls are TRBV9 and TRBJ2-1; TRBD1 or TRBD2 may be the D gene (5 bases each). V was cut by 10 bases and J by 4 bases, with 30 bases left in between. Germline V lookup: CDR1 SGDLS, CDR2 YYNGEE. This CDR3 has 18 residues. CDR3 residues: CALGVLAGRTTSYNEQFF. CDR3 bases: TGTGCCCTAGGGGTATTGGCGGGCCGAACCACGTCATACAATGAGCAGTTCTTC.

Worth noting for this clone: Other DNA sequences in this specimen translate into the identical CDR3. The chain recombines TRBV29-1 with TRBJ2-3; D is possibly TRBD2 (5 bases). The CDR3 runs 13 residues. Between the trimmed V and J ends, which lost 4 bases and 0 bases, there was a span of 8 bases. CDR1 and CDR2 from the germline V gene are SQVTM and ANQGSEA. The chain's CDR3 is CSVAGSSTDTQYF. The CDR3 bases are TGCAGCGTTGCGGGATCTAGCACAGATACGCAGTATTTT.

There are a few counts of this clone. This chain connects TRBV7-9 to TRBJ1-5; the D is unclear. The CDR3 contains 14 residues. Trimming took off 5 bases at V and 1 base at J, with 9 bases between the two ends. Per germline, CDR1 SEHNR and CDR2 FQNEAQ (reference sequence). For the CDR3, the DNA is TGTGCCAGCAGCCCCACGGACAGCAATCAGCCCCAGCATTTT. It specifies CASSPTDSNQPQHF.

The table lists this clone with a few counts. The chain is built from TRBV6-4 and TRBJ2-3; 10 bases align to TRBD2. Per the germline V gene, CDR1 is MRHNA and CDR2 is SNTAGT. The CDR3 is 15 residues long. J lost 1 base, V lost 5 bases, and 3 bases had no gene match. For the CDR3, the DNA is TGTGCCAGCAGTCCAGGGACTAGCGGCACAGATACGCAGTATTTT. It translates to CASSPGTSGTDTQYF.

CDR3 DNA: TGCGCCAGCAGCCCTGGGGGGCTAGCGGGAGGCAACGCGTACAATGAGCAGTTCTTC. It codes for CASSPGGLAGGNAYNEQFF. The chain has TRBV5-1 and TRBJ2-1; 11 positions agree with TRBD2. V was pared by 4 bases and J by 4 bases, with 16 bases of the junction left unmatched. CDR3 length: 19 amino acids. In germline, CDR1 is SGHRS, CDR2 YFSETQ.

CDR3 DNA: TGTGCCAGCAGCTTAGTAGGGGACACCGGGGAGCTGTTTTTT. This codes for CASSLVGDTGELFF. V and J are TRBV11-2 and TRBJ2-2; tentatively, D is TRBD1 (5 bases). This CDR3 region has 14 residues. V was pared by 1 base and J by 3 bases, with 6 bases between. Looked up from germline, CDR1 is SGHAT and CDR2 is FQNNGV.